A single sample gave rise to the 9 T cell receptor delta chains below, sequenced in a study of gamma-delta chains in newborns, infants, children. TCRdb made new clone calls on the reads using CATT. The profile shows fewer than 5,000 delta-chain clones, less than 45% of them singletons. Sequencing was carried out using blood. Every receptor here comes from a child who received the measles vaccine.

This clone is classed as medium-sized. The V call is TRDV2, the J call TRDJ3; D gene uncertain. Per the germline V gene, CDR1 is GEAIGNYY and CDR2 is EKD. V gave up 1 base and J gave up 0 bases, with 12 bases separating them. The CDR3 extends over 18 amino acids. The CDR3 DNA sequence: TGTGCCTGTGACACTGCCGACGGTCGCTCCTGGGACACCCGACAGATGTTTTTC. Translating it yields CACDTADGRSWDTRQMFF.

This chain connects TRDV1 to TRDJ1; 8 bases align to TRDD3. The CDR3 contains 20 residues. V dropped 4 bases and J dropped 0; count of bases not matched to a gene: 19. Germline CDR1 and CDR2: TSWWSYY and QGS. The CDR3 DNA follows: TGTGCTCTTGGGGCCCCCACCCTTTTCTGGGGGAAGAGGTACACCGATAAACTCATCTTT. Amino acids: CALGAPTLFWGKRYTDKLIF.

This clone showed up just a few times. The rearrangement uses TRDV1 and TRDJ1; no reliable D call. Germline V lookup: CDR1 TSWWSYY, CDR2 QGS. The CDR3 totals 12 residues. The V end lost 3 bases, the J end lost 10 bases, and 12 bases lay between the germline ends. CDR3 protein: CALGDHYGGLIF. The CDR3 DNA reads TGTGCTCTTGGGGACCACTACGGAGGACTCATCTTT.

Of note for this clone: One base separates it from a far larger clone, so it is likely a read error. J is TRDJ1 and V is TRAV29/DV5; possible D gene TRDD2, 8 bases. This CDR3 comprises 18 residues. Germline CDR1 NSMFDY, CDR2 ISSIKDK. Trimming left V 4 bases short and J 1 base short, with 26 bases between. This CDR3 is CAAVTSYRYWGFTDKLIF. CDR3 nucleotide sequence: TGTGCAGCAGTGACTTCCTACCGGTACTGGGGATTCACCGATAAACTCATCTTT.

CDR3 protein: CALGDPRPPWGHTDKLIF. In DNA form, the CDR3 reads TGTGCTCTTGGGGACCCCAGACCGCCCTGGGGGCACACCGATAAACTCATCTTT. The chain has TRDV1 and TRDJ1; TRDD3 aligns across 7 bases. CDR3 size: 18 residues. Trimming at V came to 3 bases and at J to 0 bases, leaving 13 bases not matched to a gene. Germline loops: CDR1 TSWWSYY, CDR2 QGS.

The chain links TRDV1 to TRDJ1, with 7 bases lining up with TRDD3. There are 18 residues in the CDR3. Per germline, CDR1 TSWWSYY and CDR2 QGS. With V trimmed by 3 bases and J by 2 bases, 15 bases remained unmatched. The CDR3 sequence: CALGDHYAPGDRTDKLIF. The CDR3 DNA is TGTGCTCTTGGGGACCACTACGCCCCTGGGGATAGAACCGATAAACTCATCTTT.

The chain couples TRDV1 to TRDJ1; D remains ambiguous. Trimming cost V 1 base and J 6 bases, with 9 bases left between them. The CDR3 is made up of 13 amino acids. Looked up from germline, CDR1 is TSWWSYY and CDR2 is QGS. For the CDR3, the DNA is TGTGCTCTTGGGGAACCTCCCTCAAATAAACTCATCTTT. Protein: CALGEPPSNKLIF.

By proportion, this clone is medium-sized. The genes are TRDV2 and TRDJ3; 11 nucleotides line up with TRDD3. CDR1 is GEAIGNYY, CDR2 EKD, per germline. V dropped 1 base and J dropped 0; count of bases not matched to a gene: 7. The CDR3 covers 20 residues. The CDR3 DNA reads TGTGCCTGTGACACGGCGACTGGGGGATATGGCTCCTGGGACACCCGACAGATGTTTTTC. Its translation: CACDTATGGYGSWDTRQMFF.

The rearrangement links TRDV2 to TRDJ1; 13 nucleotides match TRDD3. Germline-derived CDR1 and CDR2 are GEAIGNYY and EKD. This CDR3 region has 18 residues. Trimming at V came to 0 bases and at J to 5 bases, leaving 11 bases not matched to a gene. CDR3 bases: TGTGCCTGTGACACCGTCGGTACTGGGGGATACGCGTCGGATAAACTCATCTTT. It is translated as CACDTVGTGGYASDKLIF.